This T cell receptor (beta chain) came from a study of CD8 T cells in Susac syndrome. Reverse transcription of about 0.5 to 1 ug RNA was carried out with random hexamers. Amplification of TCR beta CDR3 spanned 54 Vbeta and 13 Jbeta via immunoSEQ multiplex PCR. MiXCR, applied by TCRdb to the immunoSEQ multiplex PCR reads, yields one record per CDR3 protein. The sample records about 200,000 distinct CDR3 sequences, roughly 92% being singletons. Germline V CDR1 and CDR2: MNHEY, SVGAGI. Trimming removed 0 bases from V and 4 bases from J, with 10 bases in between. The CDR3 length is 14 residues. The study sequenced TCR beta in blood CD8+ and CD4+ T cells. The multiple sclerosis controls, all treatment-naive patients, had relapsing-remitting disease that was stable or active.

The specimen sequenced was CD8+ T cells from PBMCs. This chain joins TRBV6-5 and TRBJ2-7; D might be TRBD1 or TRBD2, each matching 5 bases. The origin of this receptor is a human donor with multiple sclerosis. Here the CDR3 reads CASSYSTTGYEQYF. The DNA of the CDR3 is TGTGCCAGCAGTTACTCGACTACAGGTTACGAGCAGTACTTC.